This TCR beta chain was retrieved from a study of T cell responses to AZD1222 COVID-19 vaccine (dated by TCRdb to about 2021). Regarding the research as a whole: AZD1222 recipients with second doses at about 4 weeks or about 12 weeks were pooled, because spike-specific TCR depth and breadth did not differ between schedules. TCR sequencing covered over 230 trial participants: about 210 given two doses of AZD1222 and 26 given two doses of MenACWY control vaccine. Trial participants were enrolled by age into subgroups of 18-55, 56-69 and 70-plus years, and roughly 160, 29 and 62 TCR-sequenced participants, respectively, were included in these subgroups. General study outcomes and caveats: Conclusions about previously exposed vaccinees are limited, since just 5 or 6 AZD1222 recipients were seropositive for SARS-CoV-2 at baseline. Epitopes outside the regions mutated in the B.1.351 and B.1.1.7 variants were reportedly recognized by nearly half of the unique spike-specific TCRs. No day 14 peak-response samples were available, so repertoires were characterized only after the peak T cell response. The 56-69-year group was small, and its depth increase did not reach significance, likely because of low power. Spike-specific TCR breadth and depth rose significantly after two AZD1222 doses compared with day 0 and with MenACWY recipients. The vaccine-associated CD4 TCRs covered the entire spike protein, and the dominant responses fell in regions 160-218 and 743-854. Participants were mostly white British and included more females than males, and it was suggested by the authors that clonal diversity may have been underestimated.

The time point label, as the study defines it: baseline before first vaccination. Vaccinee samples came from UK trials COV001 and COV002, including a single-blind randomized controlled phase 2/3 trial of AZD1222 (ChAdOx1 nCoV-19) in healthy adults. Trial participant PBMC samples were collected at day 0 and day 28 after the second dose for TCRbeta chain sequencing. Remarks on this clone: It lacks a known antigen. Base qualities are missing; no much larger clone stands one base away.

The CDR3 regions of human TCRbeta chains were analyzed by immunosequencing. The authors' analysis ran thus. TCRs in the repertoires were matched against a reference library of SARS-CoV-2-specific TCRs that had been generated with the MIRA antigen-specificity platform. Breadth meant the fraction of unique TCRs that were SARS-CoV-2-associated, whereas depth meant the fraction of total T cells that were SARS-CoV-2-associated. Each spike-specific TCR was assigned to its reactive spike region and to a CD4 or CD8 class using the MIRA data. Log10-transformed breadth and depth values were compared by one-way ANOVA with Sidak's multiple comparisons tests. The clones in this table, taken by TCRdb from immuneACCESS, are in-frame only. Not every clone is retained; where verified, under half of the shortfall comes from an unresolved V gene, and the cause of the rest is unknown. V, J and clone size derive from that table, while D and trimming were established from the DNA sequence. The table for this sample lists about 85,000 clones; 70% to 90% of them were counted only once. In total, the top ten clones hold more than 6% of the sample.

This TCR was recovered from an adult in good health. Here the sequenced sample was peripheral blood, taken on day 0 of AZD1222 vaccination.

The DNA sequence is as follows: TGTGCCAGCAGTGAAGCGGGAGGATCTCTCAGGGGCGAAAAACTGTTTTTT. Its protein is CASSEAGGSLRGEKLFF. The sequence joins TRBV2 to TRBJ1-4, with TRBD1 as a weak D call on 6 bases. The V end loses 0 bases and the J end loses 8 bases, and a stretch of 19 bases separates them. The CDR3 runs 17 residues from the cysteine to the phenylalanine. The read is trimmed to its CDR3 DNA, 51 bases read in frame from base 1. The germline V gene specifies SNHLY as CDR1 and FYNNEI as CDR2.